This T cell receptor beta chain was identified during a study of shared clonotypes between healthy human individuals. Study-level findings and limits: Across subsets, estimated richness was generally greater for naive than for memory populations. Clonotypes that were shared across a handful of donors made up roughly 5% of naive CD4 clonotypes. Non-shared clonotypes had lower generation probabilities than clonotypes shared by all four sorted-subset donors.

This clone came up once. Antigen: not known. Data came from immunoSEQ multiplex PCR; TCRdb stores just in-frame clones and leaves some out. The repertoire holds some 2.1 million clones, with 95% as singletons. The TCR sequence derives from a man aged 18 to 29 in good health. The specimen was naive CD4+ T cells sorted from blood. Subset meaning: CD45RA+ positively selected.

Here the CDR3 reads CASSFGTALGGYTF. The CDR3 nucleotides read TGTGCCAGCAGCTTTGGGACAGCCTTGGGGGGCTACACCTTC. The V and J genes are TRBV7-9 and TRBJ1-2; 7 bases fit TRBD1. V lost 3 bases and J lost 8; bases outside the gene matches: 9. The CDR3 is made up of 14 amino acids. Germline loops: CDR1 SEHNR, CDR2 FQNEAQ (reference sequence).